Listed below are T cell receptor beta chains from one sample, sequenced in a study of blood T cell repertoires in COVID-19. The data were produced by immunoSEQ multiplex PCR, yet TCRdb's version contains in-frame clones alone and is incomplete. The sample contains 110,000 to 150,000 clones, approximately 80% of which appear only once. What was sequenced was PBMCs or T cells enriched from blood (not recorded which). The receptors were sampled from a middle-aged woman who had recovered from COVID-19. Each CDR3 is given with its conserved first and last residue. D genes are given only for firm matches. Size is omitted from some rows. Given values are once, few, many or a class for expanded clones.

TRBV6-5	.	TRBJ2-1	TRBD1	TGTGCCAGCAGGACGGACAGGGCCAATGAGCAGTTCTTC	CASRTDRANEQFF
TRBV7-6	.	TRBJ2-5	TRBD2	TGTGCCAGCAGCTACCCTAGCGGGGGACAAGAGACCCAGTACTTC	CASSYPSGGQETQYF
TRBV18	.	TRBJ2-7	.	TGTGCCAGCTCCCGCACAGGGAGCTCCTACGAGCAGTACTTC	CASSRTGSSYEQYF
TRBV11-2	.	TRBJ2-7	TRBD2	TGTGCCAGCAGCTTGCGACTAGCGGGTATCTACGAGCAGTACTTC	CASSLRLAGIYEQYF
TRBV3-1/TRBV3-2	once	TRBJ2-1	TRBD2	TGTGCCAGCAGCCAAGGTTCGGGGGGGACCCCCCGGGAGCAGTTCTTC	CASSQGSGGTPREQFF
TRBV12-3/TRBV12-4	.	TRBJ2-1	.	TGTGCCAGCAGCTTGAACAGCTACAATGAGCAGTTCTTC	CASSLNSYNEQFF
TRBV12-3/TRBV12-4	.	TRBJ2-7	.	TGTGCCAGCAGCCTGGACACTCCCTACGAGCAGTACTTC	CASSLDTPYEQYF
TRBV4-1	.	TRBJ2-6	.	TGCGCCAGCAGCCAAGATAGGGGCTCTGGGGCCAACGTCCTGACTTTC	CASSQDRGSGANVLTF
TRBV3-1/TRBV3-2	.	TRBJ2-1	TRBD2	TGTGCCAGCAGCCAAGTTCCTAGCGGCCCCTACAATGAGCAGTTCTTC	CASSQVPSGPYNEQFF
TRBV4-1	.	TRBJ2-7	TRBD1	TGCGCCAGCAGCCAAATTCACGGGGACAGGGCCTACTACGAGCAGTACTTC	CASSQIHGDRAYYEQYF
TRBV10-3	.	TRBJ2-1	TRBD2	TGTGCCACCTGGACTAGCGGGAGCTCCTACAATGAGCAGTTCTTC	CATWTSGSSYNEQFF
TRBV2	.	TRBJ1-1	TRBD1	TGTGCCAGCAGTGGTCGACAGGGGGTTGGCGTGAACACTGAAGCTTTCTTT	CASSGRQGVGVNTEAFF
TRBV2	once	TRBJ2-1	TRBD2	TGTGCCAGCAGTGATAAGCGGGAGAGTTCCTACAATGAGCAGTTCTTC	CASSDKRESSYNEQFF